This TCR beta chain was captured by sequencing in a study of beta chain features in type 1 diabetes. Study-level information: On cell yields, gender and age, patients and healthy donors were similar. Regarding the study as a whole: The similarity of naive, central memory and Treg TCRB repertoires appeared greater among patients than among healthy donors. Type 1 diabetes patients had fewer VDJ junction insertions and more deletions. The study found moderately but significantly shorter TCRB CDR3s in all four CD4+ subsets of Type 1 diabetes patients.

All of the sorted populations showed purity greater than 98%. Comment on this clone: Its specificity is not known.

Sequenced material consisted of expressed TCRB transcripts (all of the isolated RNA was reverse transcribed). TCRdb's table, derived via immunoSEQ multiplex PCR, lists solely in-frame clones and lacks some. The sample carries some 280,000 clones, 13% to 15% recorded once. The clonotype originates from a man aged 30 to 45 with type 1 diabetes. The sequenced material came from naive CD4+ T cells from blood.

The chain's CDR3 is CSVSGGNEKLFF. The CDR3 DNA is TGCAGCGTTTCGGGGGGGAATGAAAAACTGTTTTTT. This chain uses TRBV29-1 with TRBJ1-4; D perhaps matches TRBD1 (5 bases). V was clipped by 5 bases and J by 5 bases, with 9 bases between them. The CDR3 extends over 12 amino acids. Per germline, CDR1 SQVTM and CDR2 ANQGSEA.